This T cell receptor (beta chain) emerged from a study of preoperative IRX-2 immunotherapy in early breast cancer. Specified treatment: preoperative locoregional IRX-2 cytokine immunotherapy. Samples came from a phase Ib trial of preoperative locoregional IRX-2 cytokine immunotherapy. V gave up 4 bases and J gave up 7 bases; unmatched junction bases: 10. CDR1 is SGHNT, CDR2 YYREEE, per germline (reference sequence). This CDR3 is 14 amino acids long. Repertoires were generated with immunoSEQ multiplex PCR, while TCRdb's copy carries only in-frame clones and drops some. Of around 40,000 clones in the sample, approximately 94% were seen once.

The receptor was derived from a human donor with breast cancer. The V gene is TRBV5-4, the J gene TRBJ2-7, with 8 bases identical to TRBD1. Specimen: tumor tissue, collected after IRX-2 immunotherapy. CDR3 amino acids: CASSIGQGPREQYF. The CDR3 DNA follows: TGTGCCAGCAGCATAGGACAGGGCCCTCGGGAGCAGTACTTC.